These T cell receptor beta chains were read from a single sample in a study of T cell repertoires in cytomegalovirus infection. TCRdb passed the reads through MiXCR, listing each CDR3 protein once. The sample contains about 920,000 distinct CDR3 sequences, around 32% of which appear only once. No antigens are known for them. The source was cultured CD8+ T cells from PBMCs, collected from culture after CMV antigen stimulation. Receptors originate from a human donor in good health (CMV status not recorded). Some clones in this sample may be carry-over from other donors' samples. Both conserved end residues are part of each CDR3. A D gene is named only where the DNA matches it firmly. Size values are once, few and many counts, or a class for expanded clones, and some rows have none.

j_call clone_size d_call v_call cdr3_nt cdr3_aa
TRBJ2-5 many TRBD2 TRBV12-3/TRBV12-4 TGTGCCAGCACCCTAGCGGGGGAGGAGACCCAGTACTTC CASTLAGEETQYF
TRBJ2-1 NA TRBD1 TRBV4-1 TGCGCCAGCAGCCAAGAGAGTACAGGGGGCAATGAGCAGTTCTTC CASSQESTGGNEQFF
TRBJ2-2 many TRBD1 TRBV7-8 TGTGCCAGCACCGGGACAGGCGGTGAGACCGGGGAGCTGTTTTTT CASTGTGGETGELFF
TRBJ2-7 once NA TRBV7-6 TGTGCCAGCAGCTTAGAGATGTTTGAGGCAGGGAGTCACGAGCAGTACTTC CASSLEMFEAGSHEQYF
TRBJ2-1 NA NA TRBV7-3 TGTGCCGGCAGCTTAGAGGGTAGAATGTACAATGAGCGGTTCTTC CAGSLEGRMYNERFF
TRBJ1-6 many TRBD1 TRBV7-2 TGTGCCAGCAGTTCTACATCCGGGACAGGGGTGGATTCACCCCTCCACTTT CASSSTSGTGVDSPLHF
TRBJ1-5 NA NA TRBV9 TGTGCCAGCAGCCCAGACCCAGGGGTGGGTCAGCCCCAGCATTTT CASSPDPGVGQPQHF
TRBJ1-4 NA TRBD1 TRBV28 TGTGCCAGCAGCCTCCGGGACAGGACTGCAACTAATGAAAAACTGTTTTTT CASSLRDRTATNEKLFF
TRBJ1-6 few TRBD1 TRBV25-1 TGTGCCAGCAGTGAATATTTTGGAACAGGGGGAAATTCACCCCTCCACTTT CASSEYFGTGGNSPLHF
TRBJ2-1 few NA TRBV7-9 TGTGCCAGCACCCACGGCAATGAGCAGTTCTTC CASTHGNEQFF
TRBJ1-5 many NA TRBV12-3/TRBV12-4 TGTGCCAGCAGTACCGGAGGCTATAGCAATCAGCCCCAGCATTTT CASSTGGYSNQPQHF
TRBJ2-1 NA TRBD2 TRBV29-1 TGCAGCGTTGTAGCGGGGGGCCCCTCCCGCAATGAGCAGTTCTTC CSVVAGGPSRNEQFF
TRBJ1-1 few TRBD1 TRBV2 TGTGCCATCCCCGGGACAGAAAACACTGAAGCTTTCTTT CAIPGTENTEAFF
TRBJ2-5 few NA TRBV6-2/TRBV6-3 TGTGCCAGCAGTTACTCGTGGTCGGCATCCGAAGAGACCCAGTACTTC CASSYSWSASEETQYF
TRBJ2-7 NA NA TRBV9 TGTGCCAGCAGCGTCGGACGGGGCAAGGACGAGCAGTACTTC CASSVGRGKDEQYF
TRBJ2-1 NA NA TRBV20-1 TGCAGTGCTACTACTAGCTTTGGGGACAATGAGCAGTTCTTC CSATTSFGDNEQFF
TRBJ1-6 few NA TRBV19 TGTGCCAGTAGTATGGATGGCAGGGTATATTCACCCCTCCACTTT CASSMDGRVYSPLHF
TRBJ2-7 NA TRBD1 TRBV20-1 TGCAGTGCTACCCCCGGGACAGGGGGCTACGACGAGCAGTACTTC CSATPGTGGYDEQYF
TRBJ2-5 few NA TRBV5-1 TGTGCCAGCAGGTGGGGGGCCTATGGCCCAGAGACCCAGTACTTC CASRWGAYGPETQYF
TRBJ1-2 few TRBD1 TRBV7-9 TGTGCCAGCAGCATGCCGGACAGGGGGGACTATGGCTACACCTTC CASSMPDRGDYGYTF
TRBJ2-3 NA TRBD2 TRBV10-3 TGTGCCATCAGTGAGCTAAGTAGCGGGAGCACAGATACGCAGTATTTT CAISELSSGSTDTQYF
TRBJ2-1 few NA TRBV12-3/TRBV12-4 TGTGCCAGCAGTTTCAGCGGCAGGGGAGGGCACAATGAGCAGTTCTTC CASSFSGRGGHNEQFF
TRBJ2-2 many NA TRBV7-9 TGTGCCAGCAGCGTGACGAGGGCTAACACCGGGGAGCTGTTTTTT CASSVTRANTGELFF
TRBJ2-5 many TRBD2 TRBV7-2 TGTGCCAGCAGCCCGGGACTAGCGGGGGGCCAAGAGACCCAGTACTTC CASSPGLAGGQETQYF
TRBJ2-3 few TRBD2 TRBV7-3 TGTGCCAGCAGCTTAAGTTCGGGGGGGCCAGATACGCAGTATTTT CASSLSSGGPDTQYF
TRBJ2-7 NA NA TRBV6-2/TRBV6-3 TGTGCCAGCAGTTACTCGGAGGGGAGCTACGAGCAGTACTTC CASSYSEGSYEQYF
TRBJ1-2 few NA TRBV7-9 TGTGCCAGCAGTAAGGAGGGGGGCTACACCTTC CASSKEGGYTF
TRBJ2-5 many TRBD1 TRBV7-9 TGTGCCAGCAGCCCGGGACAGCTAGAGACCCAGTACTTC CASSPGQLETQYF
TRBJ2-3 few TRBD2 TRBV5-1 TGCGCCAGCAGCCCTCGACTAGCGGGGCGGTCAGATACGCAGTATTTT CASSPRLAGRSDTQYF
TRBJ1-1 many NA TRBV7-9 TGTGCCAGCAGCCAACTTCGTGGAAGGGGGGGCATGAACACTGAAGCTTTCTTT CASSQLRGRGGMNTEAFF
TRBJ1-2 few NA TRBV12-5 TGTGCTAGTGGCCAATCCGAGCGGGGGCCCGAAAACTATGGCTACACCTTC CASGQSERGPENYGYTF
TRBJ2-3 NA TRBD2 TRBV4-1 TGCGCCAGCAGCCAAGATCGAGCGGGGTCTAGCACAGATACGCAGTATTTT CASSQDRAGSSTDTQYF
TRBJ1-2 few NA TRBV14 TGTGCCAGCAGTCAAGACCATGGCTACACCTTC CASSQDHGYTF
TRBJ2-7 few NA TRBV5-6 TGTGCCAGCAGCATGGACTACGAGCAGTACTTC CASSMDYEQYF
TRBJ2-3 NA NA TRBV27 TGTGCCAGCAGTTTATATGGTAGTAGGAGAGCAGATACGCAGTATTTT CASSLYGSRRADTQYF
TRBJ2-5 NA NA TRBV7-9 TGTGCCAGCAGCTTAGCCACCCGGAGGGGAGAGACCCAGTACTTC CASSLATRRGETQYF
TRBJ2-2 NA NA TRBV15 TGTGCCACCAGCAGAGATCAAGTGGTCACTGGGGAGCTGTTTTTT CATSRDQVVTGELFF